This T cell receptor (beta chain) was captured by sequencing in a study of cytomegalovirus exposure and HLA in healthy donors. The wider study: From HLA-typed donors, an early data release held about 85 million unique TCRs. Points from the study as a whole: Follow-up analysis later connected one missense variant in DCLRE1C with trimming of TCR beta V- and J-genes. TCR beta sequences reportedly predicted the HLA-A and HLA-B alleles of most subjects accurately.

The study ran its PCR with 60 Vbeta and 13 Jbeta primers. Method: immunoSEQ multiplex PCR; TCRdb's copy keeps in-frame clones and lacks some. The data show approximately 150,000 clones, with about 80% seen just once and about 2.4% held by the top ten. CDR3 size: 17 residues. V lost 0 bases to trimming and J lost 0 bases, with 9 bases between them. Germline loops: CDR1 MGHRA, CDR2 YSYEKL. Regarding this clone: What it recognizes is unknown.

This TCR came from a woman between 18 and 29 years old in good health and CMV-seropositive. This chain connects TRBV4-1 to TRBJ1-6; no clear D. Sequencing was performed on PBMCs. CDR3 protein: CASSQDWAASYNSPLHF. CDR3 bases: TGCGCCAGCAGCCAAGATTGGGCAGCCTCCTATAATTCACCCCTCCACTTT.